These T cell receptor beta chains were read from a single sample in a study of cytomegalovirus exposure and HLA in healthy donors. Method: immunoSEQ multiplex PCR; TCRdb's copy keeps in-frame clones and lacks some. The table includes over 100,000 clones, 80% to 85% detected once. The sample consisted of PBMCs. These receptors came from a man between 25 and 39 years old in good health and CMV-seropositive. The CDR3 runs from the conserved cysteine through the conserved F or W. Fields, in order: clone size, CDR3 length, J gene, V gene, D gene, CDR3 protein, CDR3 DNA. D genes are given only for firm matches. Some rows have no size entry. The others give once, few or many, or a class for an expanded clone.

clone_size: -; cdr3_length: 17; j_call: TRBJ2-3; v_call: TRBV4-1; d_call: TRBD1; cdr3_aa: CASSQGAQTGVGDTQYF; cdr3_nt: TGCGCCAGCAGCCAAGGCGCACAAACAGGGGTAGGAGATACGCAGTATTTT
clone_size: -; cdr3_length: 13; j_call: TRBJ2-5; v_call: TRBV27; d_call: -; cdr3_aa: CASSYTAQETQYF; cdr3_nt: TGTGCCAGCAGTTACACAGCTCAAGAGACCCAGTACTTC
clone_size: -; cdr3_length: 13; j_call: TRBJ2-7; v_call: TRBV28; d_call: -; cdr3_aa: CASCRTDSYEQYF; cdr3_nt: TGTGCCAGCTGTCGAACAGACTCCTACGAGCAGTACTTC
clone_size: once; cdr3_length: 16; j_call: TRBJ2-3; v_call: TRBV2; d_call: TRBD2; cdr3_aa: CASSKATSGVTDTQYF; cdr3_nt: TGTGCCAGCAGTAAGGCGACTAGCGGGGTCACAGATACGCAGTATTTT
clone_size: -; cdr3_length: 15; j_call: TRBJ2-2; v_call: TRBV21-1; d_call: -; cdr3_aa: CASSKNRGGTGELFF; cdr3_nt: TGTGCCAGCAGCAAAAACAGGGGAGGCACCGGGGAGCTGTTTTTT
clone_size: -; cdr3_length: 14; j_call: TRBJ1-6; v_call: TRBV5-1; d_call: -; cdr3_aa: CASSEGQYNSPLHF; cdr3_nt: TGCGCCAGCAGCGAAGGACAGTATAATTCACCCCTCCACTTT
clone_size: -; cdr3_length: 16; j_call: TRBJ1-6; v_call: TRBV9; d_call: -; cdr3_aa: CASSVASSSYNSPLHF; cdr3_nt: TGTGCCAGCAGCGTAGCTTCGAGCTCCTATAATTCACCCCTCCACTTT
clone_size: -; cdr3_length: 15; j_call: TRBJ1-1; v_call: TRBV5-1; d_call: -; cdr3_aa: CASSPNSEGKTEAFF; cdr3_nt: TGCGCCAGCAGCCCGAATTCGGAGGGAAAGACTGAAGCTTTCTTT
clone_size: -; cdr3_length: 17; j_call: TRBJ2-1; v_call: TRBV14; d_call: TRBD2; cdr3_aa: CASSQGFSLAGRVEQFF; cdr3_nt: TGTGCCAGCAGCCAAGGATTTTCACTAGCGGGGAGGGTTGAGCAGTTCTTC
clone_size: -; cdr3_length: 14; j_call: TRBJ1-1; v_call: TRBV7-9; d_call: TRBD1; cdr3_aa: CASSPRQGSTEAFF; cdr3_nt: TGTGCCAGCAGCCCGCGACAGGGAAGCACTGAAGCTTTCTTT
clone_size: -; cdr3_length: 14; j_call: TRBJ1-2; v_call: TRBV7-2; d_call: -; cdr3_aa: CASSQRAEIRGYTF; cdr3_nt: TGTGCCAGCAGCCAGAGGGCGGAGATACGAGGCTACACCTTC
clone_size: -; cdr3_length: 16; j_call: TRBJ2-3; v_call: TRBV5-1; d_call: TRBD2; cdr3_aa: CASSLEGREEGDTQYF; cdr3_nt: TGCGCCAGCAGCTTGGAGGGGCGGGAGGAAGGGGATACGCAGTATTTT
clone_size: -; cdr3_length: 12; j_call: TRBJ2-7; v_call: TRBV28; d_call: -; cdr3_aa: CASSLPGETEYF; cdr3_nt: TGTGCCAGCAGTTTACCAGGGGAGACCGAGTACTTC
clone_size: -; cdr3_length: 13; j_call: TRBJ1-1; v_call: TRBV28; d_call: -; cdr3_aa: CASSSGLNTEAFF; cdr3_nt: TGTGCCAGCAGTTCTGGACTCAACACTGAAGCTTTCTTT
clone_size: -; cdr3_length: 12; j_call: TRBJ1-1; v_call: TRBV28; d_call: -; cdr3_aa: CASSYGGGDAFF; cdr3_nt: TGTGCCAGCAGTTACGGCGGGGGCGACGCTTTCTTT
clone_size: -; cdr3_length: 14; j_call: TRBJ2-3; v_call: TRBV30; d_call: -; cdr3_aa: CAWSVEISTDTQYF; cdr3_nt: TGTGCCTGGAGTGTAGAGATCAGCACAGATACGCAGTATTTT
clone_size: -; cdr3_length: 16; j_call: TRBJ2-3; v_call: TRBV10-3; d_call: TRBD1; cdr3_aa: CAISGAKGQITDTQYF; cdr3_nt: TGTGCCATCAGTGGCGCCAAGGGACAGATCACAGATACGCAGTATTTT
clone_size: -; cdr3_length: 13; j_call: TRBJ1-1; v_call: TRBV18; d_call: -; cdr3_aa: CASSPPGGTEAFF; cdr3_nt: TGTGCCAGCTCACCACCGGGAGGAACTGAAGCTTTCTTT
clone_size: -; cdr3_length: 15; j_call: TRBJ1-5; v_call: TRBV6-6; d_call: TRBD1; cdr3_aa: CASGRDRAGYGPQHF; cdr3_nt: TGTGCCAGCGGGCGAGACAGGGCCGGGTACGGACCCCAGCATTTT
clone_size: -; cdr3_length: 16; j_call: TRBJ1-1; v_call: TRBV5-1; d_call: -; cdr3_aa: CASSLDSTSMNTEAFF; cdr3_nt: TGCGCCAGCAGCTTGGATAGCACCTCAATGAACACTGAAGCTTTCTTT
clone_size: -; cdr3_length: 13; j_call: TRBJ2-4; v_call: TRBV11-2; d_call: -; cdr3_aa: CASSLERVNIQYF; cdr3_nt: TGTGCCAGCAGCTTAGAACGGGTAAACATTCAGTACTTC
clone_size: -; cdr3_length: 16; j_call: TRBJ1-2; v_call: TRBV10-3; d_call: TRBD1; cdr3_aa: CAISQRQGTIRSGYTF; cdr3_nt: TGTGCCATCAGCCAAAGACAGGGAACGATAAGGAGTGGCTACACCTTC
clone_size: once; cdr3_length: 15; j_call: TRBJ2-6; v_call: TRBV6-1; d_call: -; cdr3_aa: CASSEDYSGANVLTF; cdr3_nt: TGTGCCAGCAGTGAAGACTACTCTGGGGCCAACGTCCTGACTTTC
clone_size: once; cdr3_length: 13; j_call: TRBJ1-3; v_call: TRBV2; d_call: TRBD1; cdr3_aa: CASRETGWDTIYF; cdr3_nt: TGTGCCAGCAGAGAGACAGGGTGGGACACCATATATTTT
clone_size: -; cdr3_length: 16; j_call: TRBJ2-3; v_call: TRBV5-1; d_call: TRBD2; cdr3_aa: CASSLAGLAGENTQYF; cdr3_nt: TGCGCCAGCAGCTTGGCCGGGCTAGCGGGAGAAAATACGCAGTATTTT
clone_size: -; cdr3_length: 13; j_call: TRBJ1-1; v_call: TRBV5-6; d_call: -; cdr3_aa: CASSGQLNTEAFF; cdr3_nt: TGTGCCAGCAGCGGACAGTTGAACACTGAAGCTTTCTTT
clone_size: -; cdr3_length: 15; j_call: TRBJ2-7; v_call: TRBV5-1; d_call: TRBD1; cdr3_aa: CASSLSGTGDDEQYF; cdr3_nt: TGCGCCAGCAGCTTAAGTGGGACAGGGGACGACGAGCAGTACTTC
clone_size: -; cdr3_length: 18; j_call: TRBJ2-1; v_call: TRBV13; d_call: -; cdr3_aa: CASSLGLRFSYSYNEQFF; cdr3_nt: TGTGCCAGCAGCTTAGGGCTTCGCTTCTCCTATTCCTACAATGAGCAGTTCTTC
clone_size: -; cdr3_length: 15; j_call: TRBJ1-3; v_call: TRBV28; d_call: -; cdr3_aa: CASSLMDFSGNTIYF; cdr3_nt: TGTGCCAGCAGTTTGATGGACTTCTCTGGAAACACCATATATTTT
clone_size: -; cdr3_length: 14; j_call: TRBJ1-5; v_call: TRBV6-4; d_call: TRBD1; cdr3_aa: CASSFTGGNQPQHF; cdr3_nt: TGTGCCAGCAGTTTTACAGGGGGCAATCAGCCCCAGCATTTT
clone_size: -; cdr3_length: 13; j_call: TRBJ1-2; v_call: TRBV7-9; d_call: TRBD1; cdr3_aa: CASSFGTEGGYTF; cdr3_nt: TGTGCCAGCAGCTTTGGGACAGAGGGTGGCTACACCTTC
clone_size: -; cdr3_length: 14; j_call: TRBJ2-2; v_call: TRBV27; d_call: -; cdr3_aa: CASSYFGQPGELFF; cdr3_nt: TGTGCCAGCAGTTATTTTGGGCAACCCGGGGAGCTGTTTTTT
clone_size: -; cdr3_length: 15; j_call: TRBJ1-1; v_call: TRBV9; d_call: -; cdr3_aa: CASSPEGTQNTEAFF; cdr3_nt: TGTGCCAGCAGCCCAGAGGGGACACAGAACACTGAAGCTTTCTTT
clone_size: -; cdr3_length: 13; j_call: TRBJ1-2; v_call: TRBV19; d_call: TRBD1; cdr3_aa: CASWDRDLYGYTF; cdr3_nt: TGTGCCAGCTGGGACAGAGACCTGTATGGCTACACCTTC